One sample yielded the 26 T cell receptor beta chains listed below, sequenced in a study of T cells in Graves' hyperthyroidism and ophthalmopathy. Amplified TCR beta CDR3 regions came from RNA transcripts. First-round RT-PCR targeting the TCR CDR3 was performed with the HTBI primer set. From the multiplex PCR reads, TCRdb called clonotypes with MiXCR, one entry per CDR3 protein. The data hold under 500,000 distinct CDR3 sequences, with over 11% observed a single time. Material: blood. Receptors originate from a man aged 50-59 years with Graves' ophthalmopathy.

Concerning this clonotype: A much larger clone lies one base from this, so it may be a read error. This rearrangement joins TRBV7-9 to TRBJ2-1; no definite D call. V was trimmed by 1 base and J by 7 bases, leaving 8 bases between them. CDR1 is SEHNR and CDR2 is FQNEAQ in the germline V gene (reference sequence). This CDR3 is built from 13 residues. The chain's CDR3 is CASSLEILNEQFF. The CDR3 bases are TGTGCCAGCAGCTTAGAGATATTAAATGAGCAGTTCTTC.

This clonotype came up many times. The chain uses TRBV2 and TRBJ1-2; D perhaps matches TRBD1 (6 bases). The CDR3 consists of 14 residues. CDR1 and CDR2 from the germline V gene are SNHLY and FYNNEI. Trimming pared 6 bases from V and 6 bases from J, leaving 17 bases between. CDR3 sequence reads: CASRTGQGLDGYTF. In nucleotides, the CDR3 is TGTGCCAGCAGGACGGGACAAGGACTGGATGGCTACACCTTC.

This rearrangement joins TRBV6-2 or TRBV6-3 to TRBJ2-4; D may be TRBD1 (6 bases). V was pared by 0 bases and J by 4 bases, with 16 bases between. There are 17 residues in the CDR3. Germline V CDR1 and CDR2: MNHEY, SVGEGT. The CDR3 DNA reads TGTGCCAGCAGTTACTCGATGTTTTTAGGGACAAAAAACATTCAGTACTTC. Translation: CASSYSMFLGTKNIQYF.

The V call is TRBV28, the J call TRBJ2-7, with a tentative D call TRBD2 (5 bases). The germline CDR1 and CDR2 sequences are MDHEN and SYDVKM. V lost 2 bases to trimming and J lost 2 bases, with 13 bases between them. The CDR3 sequence is 15 residues long. CDR3 bases: TGTGCCAGCAGTTTACCGCCTAGCCCCCCCTACGAGCAGTACTTC. Amino acid sequence: CASSLPPSPPYEQYF.

The table lists this clonotype with many counts. The chain links TRBV3-1 to TRBJ1-4; D remains unclear. Trimming removed 0 bases at V and 3 bases at J, with 5 bases between. This CDR3 has 14 amino acids. From germline, CDR1 is LGHDT and CDR2 YNNKEL (reference sequence). CDR3 sequence: CASSQDWANEKLFF. The CDR3 bases are TGTGCCAGCAGCCAAGATTGGGCTAATGAAAAACTGTTTTTT.

This clonotype was detected ten times or more. V is TRBV24-1 and J is TRBJ1-5, with D unresolved. The CDR3 is made up of 14 amino acids. Between the trimmed V and J ends, which lost 6 bases and 7 bases, there was a span of 15 bases. Germline CDR1 and CDR2: KGHDR and SFDVKD. CDR3 nucleotide sequence: TGTGCCACCAGTAGTCCCTCCTCCAAGCAGCCCCAGCATTTT. This encodes CATSSPSSKQPQHF.

This clonotype was seen at least ten times. The V call is TRBV6-1, the J call TRBJ1-1; TRBD1 aligns across 7 bases. This CDR3 spans 14 amino acids. With 5 bases clipped from V and 3 bases from J, the junction kept 6 bases outside the gene matches. The germline V gene has CDR1 MNHNS and CDR2 SASEGT. In DNA, the CDR3 is TGTGCCAGCAGTTTAAACAGGGGATACACTGAAGCTTTCTTT. It codes for CASSLNRGYTEAFF.

The chain employs TRBV19 and TRBJ2-7, with D maybe TRBD1 (6 bases). CDR3 length equals 15 residues. The germline V gene has CDR1 LNHDA and CDR2 SQIVND (reference sequence). The ends were cut back, 1 base at V and 4 bases at J, with 14 bases in the middle. The CDR3 spells CASSIGGDKTYEQYF. DNA of the CDR3: TGTGCCAGTAGTATAGGAGGGGACAAGACTTACGAGCAGTACTTC.

This clonotype was seen ten or more times. The J gene is TRBJ2-7, the V gene TRBV28; 9 bases line up with TRBD2. The V gene's germline CDR1 is MDHEN and CDR2 SYDVKM. The CDR3 consists of 16 residues. V dropped 2 bases and J dropped 0; count of bases not matched to a gene: 5. The CDR3 DNA reads TGTGCCAGCAGTTTAGCGGGAGGGGGGAGCTCCTACGAGCAGTACTTC. Protein: CASSLAGGGSSYEQYF.

The CDR3 reads CASSLDRRITGELFF. CDR3 in DNA: TGTGCCAGCAGCTTAGATCGTAGGATCACCGGGGAGCTGTTTTTT. This rearrangement joins TRBV7-2 to TRBJ2-2; D gene ambiguous. CDR1 is SGHTA, CDR2 FQGNSA, per germline. The CDR3 is made up of 15 amino acids. V was trimmed by 1 base and J by 4 bases, leaving 10 bases between them. Complete variable domain (other parts from reference TRBV7-2 and TRBJ2-2): GAGVSQSPSNKVTEKGKDVELRCDPISGHTALYWYRQSLGQGLEFLIYFQGNSAPDKSGLPSDRFSAERTGGSVSTLTIQRTQQEDSAVYLCASSLDRRITGELFFGEGSRLTVL.

Many counts were recorded for this clonotype. The chain combines TRBV12-3 or TRBV12-4 with TRBJ2-4; perhaps TRBD2 as D (6 bases). V lost 8 bases and J 3 bases, leaving 14 bases between the germline ends. This CDR3 is built from 14 residues. The CDR3 region is CASGGSGGKNIQYF. CDR3 nucleotide sequence: TGTGCCAGCGGAGGGTCGGGCGGCAAAAACATTCAGTACTTC.

This clonotype was observed a handful of times. V is TRBV20-1 and J is TRBJ1-1; D remains unclear. Germline V gives CDR1 DFQATT, CDR2 SNEGSKA (reference sequence). V was clipped by 5 bases and J by 7 bases, with 11 bases between them. The CDR3 loop spans 11 amino acids. The chain's CDR3 is CSADGEVEAFF. CDR3 DNA: TGCAGTGCTGATGGGGAAGTTGAAGCTTTCTTT.

The sample holds many counts of this clonotype. V usage is TRBV2 and J usage is TRBJ2-5; either TRBD1 or TRBD2 may fit D (5 bases each). This CDR3 comprises 13 residues. The V gene lost 8 bases and the J gene lost 5 bases, with 15 bases spanning the gap. Germline V gene lookup returns CDR1 SNHLY and CDR2 FYNNEI. CDR3 amino acids: CASHMLWGETQYF. DNA for the CDR3: TGTGCCAGCCACATGTTATGGGGGGAGACCCAGTACTTC. The full variable domain, rest sourced from reference TRBV2 and TRBJ2-5, is EPEVTQTPSHQVTQMGQEVILRCVPISNHLYFYWYRQILGQKVEFLVSFYNNEISEKSEIFDDQFSVERPDGSNFTLKIRSTKLEDSAMYFCASHMLWGETQYFGPGTRLLVL.

Of note for this clonotype: This could be a read error, since a much larger clone is one nucleotide away. This sequence joins TRBV11-2 and TRBJ2-4; a possible D gene is TRBD2 (7 bases). The V end lost 0 bases, the J end lost 6 bases, and 12 bases lay between the germline ends. The germline CDR1 and CDR2 sequences are SGHAT and FQNNGV. The CDR3 length is 15 residues. The CDR3 here is CASSLDGGRGNIQYF. The CDR3 DNA follows: TGTGCCAGCAGCTTAGACGGGGGGCGGGGAAACATTCAGTACTTC. Filled out from reference TRBV11-2 and TRBJ2-4, the complete variable domain reads EAGVAQSPRYKIIEKRQSVAFWCNPISGHATLYWYQQILGQGPKLLIQFQNNGVVDDSQLPKDRFSAERLKGVDSTLKIQPAKLEDSAVYLCASSLDGGRGNIQYFGAGTRLSVL.

This clonotype was observed at least ten times. The chain links TRBV7-8 to TRBJ2-3, with 9 bases fitting TRBD1. V lost 8 bases and J lost 7; bases outside the gene matches: 10. CDR3 length: 14 amino acids. Germline V gives CDR1 SGHVS, CDR2 FQNEAQ. The CDR3 coding sequence is TGTGCCAGCGGCTCAGGGACAGGGACGTATACGCAGTATTTT. Translation gives CASGSGTGTYTQYF.

This clonotype was counted only a few times. The chain recombines TRBV25-1 with TRBJ2-7; TRBD1 might be the D (6 bases). CDR3 size: 13 residues. Per germline, CDR1 MGHDK and CDR2 SYGVNS. Between the trimmed V and J ends, which lost 7 bases and 1 base, there was a span of 11 bases. The CDR3 loop reads CASKGQLSYEQYF. The DNA of the CDR3 is TGTGCCAGCAAAGGACAGCTTTCCTACGAGCAGTACTTC.

The chain links TRBV11-2 to TRBJ2-5; 12 positions agree with TRBD1. CDR1 is SGHAT and CDR2 is FQNNGV in the germline V gene. The length of the CDR3 is 16 residues. Trimming cost V 4 bases and J 6 bases; bases outside gene matches: 9. As DNA, the CDR3 is TGTGCCAGCAGCTCGCTGGGACAGGGGGCTGAAAAGACCCAGTACTTC. Amino acid sequence: CASSSLGQGAEKTQYF. The complete variable domain, with remaining parts taken from reference TRBV11-2 and TRBJ2-5, reads EAGVAQSPRYKIIEKRQSVAFWCNPISGHATLYWYQQILGQGPKLLIQFQNNGVVDDSQLPKDRFSAERLKGVDSTLKIQPAKLEDSAVYLCASSSLGQGAEKTQYFGPGTRLLVL.

The chain is built from TRBV15 and TRBJ1-5; D unresolved. The germline gives CDR1 LNHNV, CDR2 YYDKDF (reference sequence). Deletions cut 8 bases from V and 4 bases from J, with 18 bases between. The CDR3 length is 15 residues. As DNA, the CDR3 is TGTGCCACCGCACCCAAGCGAAAAGATAATCAGCCCCAGCATTTT. Translation gives CATAPKRKDNQPQHF.

This clonotype appeared many times. V and J are TRBV11-2 and TRBJ2-3; no clear D gene. The germline CDR1 and CDR2 sequences are SGHAT and FQNNGV. The CDR3 extends over 15 amino acids. V gave up 1 base and J gave up 2 bases, with 10 bases separating them. The DNA of the CDR3 is TGTGCCAGCAGCTTAGTACGGGTTGCCACAGATACGCAGTATTTT. This translates into CASSLVRVATDTQYF.

This chain links TRBV28 with TRBJ2-3; 10 bases line up with TRBD2. This CDR3 is 19 amino acids long. Germline V gives CDR1 MDHEN, CDR2 SYDVKM. After removal of 6 bases from V and 2 bases from J, the junction contained 17 bases not matched to a gene. This CDR3 is CASSPPPSGSGGVTDTQYF. The CDR3 coding sequence is TGTGCCAGCAGCCCCCCCCCTAGCGGGAGTGGGGGTGTCACAGATACGCAGTATTTT. Using reference TRBV28 and TRBJ2-3 for the parts outside the CDR3, the full variable domain is DVKVTQSSRYLVKRTGEKVFLECVQDMDHENMFWYRQDPGLGLRLIYFSYDVKMKEKGDIPEGYSVSREKKERFSLILESASTNQTSMYLCASSPPPSGSGGVTDTQYFGPGTRLTVL.

This clonotype was counted at least ten times. The chain links TRBV5-1 to TRBJ2-5, with 8 bases that match TRBD1. The CDR3 consists of 15 residues. The germline gives CDR1 SGHRS, CDR2 YFSETQ. After removal of 4 bases from V and 4 bases from J, the junction contained 9 bases not matched to a gene. CDR3: CASSERTGLGETQYF. DNA of the CDR3: TGCGCCAGCAGCGAACGGACAGGGCTCGGAGAGACCCAGTACTTC.

The chain carries TRBV19 and TRBJ1-1; D is possibly TRBD1 (5 bases). Looked up from germline, CDR1 is LNHDA and CDR2 is SQIVND (reference sequence). Trimming removed 6 bases from V and 1 base from J, with 18 bases in between. This CDR3 region has 16 residues. In DNA, the CDR3 is TGTGCCAGTAGCCTGAGTTGGGGGAGATGGAACACTGAAGCTTTCTTT. Translating gives CASSLSWGRWNTEAFF.

This clonotype was seen repeatedly, ten times or more. For the CDR3, the DNA is TGTGCCAGCAGCTTAGCGGTGACAGATACGCAGTATTTT. As protein: CASSLAVTDTQYF. V and J are TRBV11-2 and TRBJ2-3; no clear D gene. Germline CDR1 and CDR2: SGHAT and FQNNGV. The V end was cut by 1 base, the J end by 3 bases, with 5 bases between. The CDR3 is 13 residues long.

This clonotype was detected only a few times. The chain joins TRBV9 to TRBJ2-1, with a possible D match to TRBD2 (6 bases). CDR3 length equals 14 residues. Germline assignment: CDR1 SGDLS and CDR2 YYNGEE. Trimming pared 0 bases from V and 8 bases from J, leaving 12 bases between. CDR3 region: CASSVGLVSDEQFF. CDR3 coding DNA: TGTGCCAGCAGCGTAGGACTAGTTTCCGATGAGCAGTTCTTC.

This clonotype was observed many times. The chain combines TRBV9 with TRBJ2-1, with 14 bases identical to TRBD2. The CDR3 runs 18 residues. Germline V CDR1 and CDR2: SGDLS, YYNGEE. V lost 3 bases, J lost 5 bases, and 10 bases stayed unmatched. In DNA, the CDR3 is TGTGCCAGCAGCGGATACACCGGGACTAGCGGGAGTAACAATGAGCAGTTCTTC. Its translation: CASSGYTGTSGSNNEQFF.

A note on this clonotype: Germline and junction disagree at one end, which may indicate a read error. V usage is TRBV7-9 and J usage is TRBJ2-1; 8 nucleotides align to TRBD2. There are 15 residues in the CDR3. Germline CDR1 reads SEHNR; CDR2 reads FQNEAQ (reference sequence). CDR3 residues: CASRKEAGDYNERFF. The CDR3 DNA reads as TGTGCCAGCAGAAAGGAAGCGGGAGACTACAATGAGCGGTTCTTC.